The following is a T cell receptor (beta chain) sequence with its context. Its antigen is currently unknown. This record belongs to a study of early T cells in non-severe SARS-CoV-2 infection. Study details: Chains were unpaired, as sequencing was done on bulk RNA from unsorted whole blood. Study conclusions and caveats: CD4 and private specificities were missed by VDJdb matching, which favored anti-spike CD8 responses.

The V gene end was trimmed by 3 bases and the J gene end by 1 base; junction bases not matched to a gene: 3. The germline V gene has CDR1 KGHSH and CDR2 LQKENI. This CDR3 has 14 residues. Researchers attached unique molecular identifiers to individual cDNA molecules. TCRdb reprocessed the 5' RACE reads via MiXCR and lists one record per CDR3 protein. The sample shows tens of thousands of distinct CDR3 sequences, 6% to 8.5% of them seen only once. Sequenced material: whole blood. The chain carries TRBV18 and TRBJ2-7; 7 bases align to TRBD1. This clonotype originated in an adult who was a healthcare worker with PCR-confirmed SARS-CoV-2 infection or an uninfected control (not recorded which). Written as DNA, the CDR3 is TGTGCCAGCTCACCTGGGACAGCTTCCTACGAGCAGTACTTC. It translates to CASSPGTASYEQYF.